The clone carrying this T cell receptor beta chain came up many times. The TCR beta library used iRepertoire HTBI primers with Arm-PCR amplification of CDR3. A single record per CDR3 protein comes from TCRdb applying MiXCR to the multiplex PCR reads. The profile covers over 400,000 distinct CDR3 sequences, with 12% to 15% appearing a single time and around a sixth taken by the ten largest. This sample's time point: newly diagnosed GD, antithyroid drugs for less than 3 months. The TCR library used RNA extracted from PBMCs. This entry comes from a study of regulatory T cells in long-lasting Graves disease. V gave up 4 bases and J gave up 0 bases; unmatched junction bases: 8. CDR1 MNHNS and CDR2 SASEGT come from the germline V gene. CDR3 length: 17 amino acids. This sample was shared with a second study, whose subject was T cells in Graves' hyperthyroidism and ophthalmopathy.

This clonotype originated in a woman in her fifties or sixties with Graves disease. The chain carries TRBV6-1 and TRBJ2-3; TRBD2 aligns across 9 bases. Sequencing was performed on peripheral blood mononuclear cells (PBMCs), taken at new diagnosis, from a patient treated with antithyroid drugs. CDR3 nucleotide sequence: TGTGCCAGCAGTGGCAGGGCGGGAGGGACTAGCACAGATACGCAGTATTTT. Protein sequence: CASSGRAGGTSTDTQYF.